One and the same sample provided the 20 T cell receptor beta chains below, sequenced in a study of blood T cell repertoires in COVID-19. Only in-frame clones appear in the TCRdb table, and some are missing; sequencing was by immunoSEQ multiplex PCR. The sample contains fewer than 350,000 clones, around 81% of which appear only once. The sample taken for sequencing was peripheral blood. These receptor sequences come from a woman in her fifties or sixties with active or convalescent COVID-19.

This chain connects TRBV19 to TRBJ1-5; tentatively, D is TRBD1 (5 bases). The CDR3 covers 17 residues. Germline-derived CDR1 and CDR2 are LNHDA and SQIVND (reference sequence). V lost 7 bases to trimming and J lost 2 bases, with 21 bases between them. CDR3 in DNA: TGTGCCAGTACCCGCGGTGGGGGGAGGTGGGGCAATCAGCCCCAGCATTTT. This translates into CASTRGGGRWGNQPQHF.

The chain has TRBV25-1 and TRBJ2-7; tentative D call: TRBD1 (6 bases). The CDR3 runs to 15 residues. CDR1 and CDR2 from the germline V gene are MGHDK and SYGVNS. V lost 3 bases to trimming and J lost 2 bases, with 14 bases between them. The CDR3 coding sequence is TGTGCCAGCAGTGACACCGACAGGATCCCCTACGAGCAGTACTTC. Protein: CASSDTDRIPYEQYF.

The gene calls are TRBV5-1 and TRBJ1-3; 9 bases are a match to TRBD1. V trimming: 0 bases; J trimming: 3 bases; junction bases outside the gene matches: 4. The V gene's germline CDR1 is SGHRS and CDR2 YFSETQ. This CDR3 comprises 16 residues. CDR3 sequence reads: CASSLEGTGFGNTIYF. For the CDR3, the DNA is TGCGCCAGCAGCTTGGAAGGGACAGGGTTTGGAAACACCATATATTTT.

This chain uses TRBV24-1 with TRBJ1-5; no definite D call. The CDR3 covers 13 residues. Germline V gene sequence: CDR1 KGHDR, CDR2 SFDVKD. Trimming pared 12 bases from V and 11 bases from J, leaving 22 bases between. CDR3 DNA: TGTGCCCCTACCTCACCCCGGTTGCGAGCCCAGCATTTT. This gives the protein CAPTSPRLRAQHF.

This chain uses TRBV3-1 (or the pseudogene TRBV3-2) with TRBJ1-4, with D maybe TRBD1 (5 bases). This CDR3 region has 13 residues. In germline, CDR1 is LGHDT, CDR2 YNNKEL (reference sequence). With 6 bases removed from V and 8 bases from J, the gap between germline ends came to 13 bases. The CDR3 DNA reads TGTGCCAGCAGTCGCCCGGGGGGAGAAAAACTGTTTTTT. It yields the protein CASSRPGGEKLFF.

This sequence joins TRBV4-3 and TRBJ2-2; 8 nucleotides agree with TRBD2. The CDR3 has 17 amino acids. CDR1 is LGHNA and CDR2 is YSLEER in the germline V gene. The V and J ends lost 0 bases and 1 base, in that order; junction bases with no gene match: 4. In DNA form, the CDR3 reads TGCGCCAGCAGCCAAGAGAAGAGCGGGGGGAACACCGGGGAGCTGTTTTTT. Its translation: CASSQEKSGGNTGELFF.

V gene TRBV9 combines with J gene TRBJ1-3; 8 bases are shared with TRBD1. The CDR3 covers 15 residues. J gave up 7 bases and V 3 bases, and 9 bases lay outside the gene matches. Germline V gene sequence: CDR1 SGDLS, CDR2 YYNGEE. The CDR3 spells CASSGGQGRRNTIYF. The CDR3 DNA sequence: TGTGCCAGCAGCGGCGGACAGGGACGGCGGAACACCATATATTTT.

The rearrangement uses TRBV5-4 and TRBJ1-2; D unclear. Deletions cut 5 bases from V and 0 bases from J, with 11 bases between. CDR1 is SGHNT, CDR2 YYREEE, per germline (reference sequence). The CDR3 has 14 amino acids. In DNA, the CDR3 is TGTGCCAGCAGTTCCGACACCACTAACTATGGCTACACCTTC. Its protein product is CASSSDTTNYGYTF.

Details on this clone: Additional DNA sequences in this sample encode the identical CDR3. This chain links TRBV3-1 (or the pseudogene TRBV3-2) with TRBJ2-3, with no clear D. The ends were cut back, 1 base at V and 6 bases at J, with 5 bases in the middle. Germline CDR1 and CDR2: LGHDT and YNNKEL (reference sequence). The CDR3 totals 12 residues. The CDR3 protein is CASSQVRDTQYF. In DNA form, the CDR3 reads TGTGCCAGCAGCCAAGTGAGGGATACGCAGTATTTT.

This clone was detected only a few times. The gene calls are TRBV19 and TRBJ1-2; D is possibly TRBD1 (5 bases). Germline values: CDR1 LNHDA, CDR2 SQIVND (reference sequence). Trimming left V 1 base short and J 5 bases short, with 14 bases between. CDR3 size: 15 residues. Written as DNA, the CDR3 is TGTGCCAGTAGTATAGCACGCTTCGGGGGATATGGCTACACCTTC. Translated: CASSIARFGGYGYTF.

This chain uses TRBV6-1 with TRBJ1-2; D not certain. CDR1 and CDR2 (germline): MNHNS, SASEGT. V dropped 2 bases and J dropped 2 bases, with 6 bases sitting between them. The CDR3 runs 13 residues. The CDR3 coding sequence is TGTGCCAGCAGTGAAAGACAAAACTATGGCTACACCTTC. This codes for CASSERQNYGYTF.

The chain links TRBV12-3 or TRBV12-4 to TRBJ2-5, with a weak D call TRBD1 (5 bases). Trimming pared 4 bases from V and 5 bases from J, leaving 8 bases between. This CDR3 is 12 amino acids long. As DNA, the CDR3 is TGTGCCAGCAGTTATAAGGGGGAGACCCAGTACTTC. Translation: CASSYKGETQYF.

V and J are TRBV5-1 and TRBJ1-2; D remains unclear. V was clipped by 3 bases and J by 4 bases, with 10 bases between them. The CDR3 loop spans 13 amino acids. The germline V gene encodes CDR1 SGHRS and CDR2 YFSETQ. CDR3 DNA sequence: TGCGCCAGCAGCTCAACCGGGGTCTATGGCTACACCTTC. As protein: CASSSTGVYGYTF.

The rearrangement links TRBV5-1 to TRBJ2-1, with D possibly TRBD2 on 6 matching bases. Germline values: CDR1 SGHRS, CDR2 YFSETQ. Trimming stripped 0 bases from V and 8 bases from J, with 12 bases between. The CDR3 is 14 amino acids. The CDR3 region is CASSLAVTGDEQFF. As DNA, the CDR3 is TGCGCCAGCAGCTTGGCGGTCACGGGGGATGAGCAGTTCTTC.

The J gene is TRBJ1-2, the V gene TRBV7-9; D is uncertain. Germline lookup yields CDR1 SEHNR and CDR2 FQNEAQ (reference sequence). The CDR3 length is 12 residues. Trimming cost V 3 bases and J 8 bases, with 10 bases left between them. The CDR3 reads CASSFANGGYTF. For the CDR3, the DNA is TGTGCCAGCAGCTTTGCCAACGGGGGCTACACCTTC. The full variable domain, its missing parts supplied by reference TRBV7-9 and TRBJ1-2, is DTGVSQNPRHKITKRGQNVTFRCDPISEHNRLYWYRQTLGQGPEFLTYFQNEAQLEKSRLLSDRFSAERPKGSFSTLEIQRTEQGDSAMYLCASSFANGGYTFGSGTRLTVV.

The sample holds many counts of this clone. Other DNA sequences in the sample encode the same CDR3. The chain has TRBV9 and TRBJ2-3; 10 nucleotides match TRBD2. Trimming at V came to 2 bases and at J to 3 bases, leaving 3 bases not matched to a gene. The CDR3 has 15 residues. Germline loops: CDR1 SGDLS, CDR2 YYNGEE. Here the CDR3 reads CASSVEAGGTDTQYF. In nucleotides, the CDR3 is TGTGCCAGCAGCGTTGAAGCGGGGGGGACAGATACGCAGTATTTT. The full variable domain, its missing parts supplied by reference TRBV9 and TRBJ2-3, is DSGVTQTPKHLITATGQRVTLRCSPRSGDLSVYWYQQSLDQGLQFLIQYYNGEERAKGNILERFSAQQFPDLHSELNLSSLELGDSALYFCASSVEAGGTDTQYFGPGTRLTVL.

This clone has a single count. The chain uses TRBV4-1 and TRBJ1-1; no clear D. Per germline, CDR1 MGHRA and CDR2 YSYEKL. V was clipped by 0 bases and J by 0 bases, with 8 bases between them. The CDR3 spans 15 residues. CDR3 loop: CASSQDYGVNTEAFF. CDR3 bases: TGCGCCAGCAGCCAAGATTACGGGGTGAACACTGAAGCTTTCTTT.

This chain joins TRBV30 and TRBJ2-6, with D perhaps TRBD2 (5 bases). The germline V and J ends were trimmed by 0 bases and 4 bases, with 10 bases remaining between them. The CDR3 is 15 amino acids. The germline V gene encodes CDR1 GTSNPN and CDR2 SVGIG (reference sequence). CDR3: CAWSVWGAGANVLTF. The CDR3 DNA sequence: TGTGCCTGGAGTGTATGGGGAGCCGGGGCCAACGTCCTGACTTTC.

This clone was observed once. The V and J genes are TRBV15 and TRBJ1-2; possibly TRBD1 for D (5 bases). Per the germline V gene, CDR1 is LNHNV and CDR2 is YYDKDF (reference sequence). The length of the CDR3 is 15 residues. The V and J ends lost 4 bases and 7 bases respectively, with 19 bases between them. The CDR3 nucleotides are TGTGCCACCAGCACCGGACGGGGTACGGGGGGTGGCTACACCTTC. As protein: CATSTGRGTGGGYTF.

The V gene is TRBV7-2, the J gene TRBJ2-7; a weak D match, TRBD2 (6 bases). The V end was cut by 1 base, the J end by 7 bases, with 17 bases between. The CDR3 sequence is 15 residues long. Germline V lookup: CDR1 SGHTA, CDR2 FQGNSA. The CDR3 reads CASSLDSARGGEQYF. Written as DNA, the CDR3 is TGTGCCAGCAGCTTAGATTCCGCGCGGGGTGGAGAGCAGTACTTC.